This TCR beta chain derives from a study of blood T cell repertoires in COVID-19. Study-wide background: There were acute and convalescent COVID-19 samples, and they came from the United States, Italy and Spain. PBMCs, B-cell-depleted T cells, or T cells were the source of the cDNA or gDNA that made up the material.

This CDR3 has 16 residues. The V and J ends lost 5 bases and 8 bases respectively, with 25 bases between them. CDR1 is SGHNT, CDR2 YYREEE, per germline (reference sequence). In the original processing: Amplification of reference gene primers provided the estimated nucleated cell counts. The protocol was immunoSEQ multiplex PCR, while the TCRdb copy is restricted to in-frame clones and leaves out a portion. V, J and clone size are taken as reported in that table, and D and trimming were inferred from the DNA itself. The sample gives 150,000 or so clones, about four fifths of which show up once; about 16% is in the top ten.

The sequence was collected from a human donor with acute or convalescent COVID-19. The donor label of this sample is uncertain. The sequencing sample was made of peripheral blood. V is TRBV5-4 and J is TRBJ1-2, with D tentatively TRBD1 (5 bases). The CDR3 bases are TGTGCCAGCAGATCTTCCTCTCTGGTTCCTAAGGGGGGCTACACCTTC. Amino acids: CASRSSSLVPKGGYTF.